These 7 T cell receptor beta chains originate from one sample sequenced in a study of shared clonotypes between healthy human individuals. Terminally differentiated effector memory CD45RA+ cells were excluded from the naive CD8 cells, which were CD45RO-negative and positively selected for CCR7. Sequencing used immunoSEQ multiplex PCR; TCRdb keeps in-frame clones, though not all of them. This sample has hundreds of thousands of clones, with around 96% found just once. Sequences were obtained from naive CD8+ T cells sorted from blood. The receptors derive from a woman aged 25 to 39 in good health.

The chain joins TRBV25-1 to TRBJ1-2; weak D call: TRBD1 (6 bases). The V gene lost 3 bases and the J gene lost 4 bases, with 12 bases spanning the gap. The CDR3 has 14 amino acids. The germline V gene has CDR1 MGHDK and CDR2 SYGVNS. The CDR3 loop reads CASSELGGGYGYTF. For the CDR3, the DNA is TGTGCCAGCAGTGAGTTGGGGGGCGGCTATGGCTACACCTTC.

The chain links TRBV11-2 to TRBJ2-5; TRBD2 matches at 7 bases. Matching the DNA end better, TRBJ2-7 makes the J call doubtful. Germline CDR1 is SGHAT and CDR2 is FQNNGV. The CDR3 is 16 residues long. CDR3 protein: CASSLATGGEGYEQYF. In nucleotides, the CDR3 is TGTGCCAGCAGCTTAGCCACGGGAGGAGAGGGCTACGAGCAGTACTTC.

This rearrangement joins TRBV7-9 to TRBJ2-6; D may match TRBD1 or TRBD2 (5 bases each). Germline values: CDR1 SEHNR, CDR2 FQNEAQ (reference sequence). The CDR3 runs 19 residues. V dropped 3 bases and J dropped 6 bases, with 24 bases sitting between them. CDR3 amino acids: CASSFNAGTALRSANVLTF. The CDR3 region has the DNA TGTGCCAGCAGCTTTAACGCCGGGACGGCCCTGCGATCGGCCAACGTCCTGACTTTC.

This clone was observed once. The chain has TRBV19 and TRBJ1-2; D ambiguous. Germline lookup yields CDR1 LNHDA and CDR2 SQIVND (reference sequence). This CDR3 is built from 12 residues. V lost 6 bases and J lost 7, with 12 bases in between. CDR3 nucleotide sequence: TGTGCCAGTAGGATGGACTCGGGTGGCTACACCTTC. Amino acids: CASRMDSGGYTF. The full variable domain, its missing parts supplied by reference TRBV19 and TRBJ1-2, is DGGITQSPKYLFRKEGQNVTLSCEQNLNHDAMYWYRQDPGQGLRLIYYSQIVNDFQKGDIAEGYSVSREKKESFPLTVTSAQKNPTAFYLCASRMDSGGYTFGSGTRLTVV.

The rearrangement joins TRBV28 to TRBJ2-7; TRBD2 aligns across 11 bases. This CDR3 is built from 18 residues. Looked up from germline, CDR1 is MDHEN and CDR2 is SYDVKM. V lost 2 bases and J lost 7; bases outside the gene matches: 16. The CDR3 is CASSLPSGTSGPPSEQYF. CDR3 DNA sequence: TGTGCCAGCAGTTTACCTTCCGGGACTAGCGGCCCCCCTTCGGAGCAGTACTTC. Drawing the rest from reference TRBV28 and TRBJ2-7, the complete variable domain is DVKVTQSSRYLVKRTGEKVFLECVQDMDHENMFWYRQDPGLGLRLIYFSYDVKMKEKGDIPEGYSVSREKKERFSLILESASTNQTSMYLCASSLPSGTSGPPSEQYFGPGTRLTVT.

This chain connects TRBV28 to TRBJ2-4, with a tentative D call TRBD2 (7 bases). The CDR3 sequence is 20 residues long. Trimming stripped 5 bases from V and 1 base from J, with 27 bases between. The germline gives CDR1 MDHEN, CDR2 SYDVKM. In nucleotides, the CDR3 is TGTGCCAGCAGTCCAACCCGGGGGGACGGGAGGCAGGGGGCCAAAAACATTCAGTACTTC. Translating gives CASSPTRGDGRQGAKNIQYF.

V is TRBV6-1 and J is TRBJ2-5; the D is unclear. The ends were cut back, 8 bases at V and 5 bases at J, with 12 bases in the middle. The germline V gene has CDR1 MNHNS and CDR2 SASEGT. There are 12 residues in the CDR3. The CDR3 bases are TGTGCCAGCCCCAACGGGTGGGAGACCCAGTACTTC. It translates to CASPNGWETQYF.